The next 7 T cell receptor beta chains were all read from a single sample in a study of T cell repertoires in cytomegalovirus infection. A single record per CDR3 protein comes from TCRdb applying MiXCR to the reads. The sample records almost 300,000 distinct CDR3 sequences, 9.6% being singletons. Sequencing input: PBMCs. The receptor source for this set is a human donor in good health (CMV status not recorded). Some clones in this sample may be carry-over from other donors' samples.

This clonotype was observed many times. This chain uses TRBV7-8 with TRBJ2-2; D is ambiguous. Trimming shortened V by 2 bases and J by 2 bases, and 12 bases separated the two germline ends. Germline loops: CDR1 SGHVS, CDR2 FQNEAQ. This CDR3 has 16 amino acids. The CDR3 bases are TGTGCCAGCAGCTTACTGCGAACGGCTAACACCGGGGAGCTGTTTTTT. As protein: CASSLLRTANTGELFF.

This clonotype was detected many times. The chain joins TRBV12-3 or TRBV12-4 to TRBJ2-7, with 12 bases identical to TRBD2. The CDR3 totals 16 residues. V lost 6 bases to trimming and J lost 3 bases; unmatched junction nucleotides: 9. The CDR3 nucleotides read TGTGCCAGCAGCTCAAATGGACTAGCGGGGAACTACGAGCAGTACTTC. This codes for CASSSNGLAGNYEQYF.

This clonotype was counted many times. The genes are TRBV28 and TRBJ2-1, with D maybe TRBD1 (6 bases). Germline CDR1 and CDR2: MDHEN and SYDVKM. This CDR3 contains 15 residues. The V and J ends lost 9 bases and 0 bases respectively, with 15 bases between them. CDR3 protein: CASSSPGASYNEQFF. The CDR3 DNA reads TGTGCCAGTTCCTCGCCAGGGGCCTCCTACAATGAGCAGTTCTTC.

In its sample, this clonotype was seen many times. The genes are TRBV6-1 and TRBJ1-4; TRBD1 agrees at 8 bases. Germline-derived CDR1 and CDR2 are MNHNS and SASEGT. The trim removed 7 bases at V and 8 bases at J, leaving 6 bases unmatched. The CDR3 has 13 residues. Here the CDR3 reads CASNPRDREKLFF. The CDR3 nucleotides are TGTGCCAGCAACCCCCGGGACAGGGAAAAACTGTTTTTT.

The chain couples TRBV20-1 to TRBJ2-5; 7 bases map to TRBD2. V trimming: 6 bases; J trimming: 2 bases; junction bases outside the gene matches: 9. Germline V gene data show CDR1 as DFQATT and CDR2 as SNEGSKA (reference sequence). The CDR3 is made up of 14 amino acids. The CDR3, as DNA: TGCAGTGCCCCCAAGGGACTAAAACAAGAGACCCAGTACTTC. Protein: CSAPKGLKQETQYF.

The CDR3 loop reads CAIAGSGSTGELFF. CDR3 nucleotides: TGTGCCATAGCGGGGTCCGGGTCCACCGGGGAGCTGTTTTTT. The rearrangement uses TRBV28 and TRBJ2-2; TRBD2 agrees at 8 bases. After removal of 10 bases from V and 4 bases from J, the junction contained 8 bases not matched to a gene. The CDR3 is 14 amino acids. CDR1 and CDR2 from the germline V gene are MDHEN and SYDVKM.

This clonotype has at least ten counts. The genes are TRBV11-2 and TRBJ2-4; no firm D call. V dropped 3 bases and J dropped 5 bases, with 8 bases sitting between them. This CDR3 contains 13 residues. Germline CDR1 SGHAT, CDR2 FQNNGV. CDR3 DNA: TGTGCCAGCAGCTTGTCAGACCAAAACATTCAGTACTTC. Protein product: CASSLSDQNIQYF.